These 2 T cell receptor beta chains came from one sample sequenced in a study of shared clonotypes between healthy human individuals. The repertoire was sequenced with immunoSEQ multiplex PCR; TCRdb's copy has only in-frame clones and lacks some. The profile shows a few hundred thousand clones, about 96% of them singletons. Sample: naive CD4+ T cells sorted from blood. Subset of the sample: CD45RA+ positively selected. Receptors originate from a woman in her 30s in good health.

This chain uses TRBV30 with TRBJ2-1, with D perhaps assigned TRBD1 or TRBD2 (5 bases each). Germline lookup yields CDR1 GTSNPN and CDR2 SVGIG (reference sequence). The CDR3 totals 14 residues. V shed 3 bases and J shed 0 bases, with 9 bases lying between them. CDR3 sequence: CAWRGGGSYNEQFF. CDR3 coding DNA: TGTGCCTGGAGAGGTGGGGGCTCCTACAATGAGCAGTTCTTC.

This sequence joins TRBV28 and TRBJ1-2, with D perhaps matching TRBD1 (5 bases). The germline gives CDR1 MDHEN, CDR2 SYDVKM. This CDR3 is built from 16 residues. V was shortened by 4 bases and J by 3 bases, with 18 bases between the two germline ends. This chain's CDR3 is CASSYQGSGRYYGYTF. In DNA form, the CDR3 reads TGTGCCAGCAGTTATCAGGGCTCCGGGCGTTACTATGGCTACACCTTC.